One sample yielded the 28 T cell receptor beta chains listed below, sequenced in a study of cytomegalovirus exposure and HLA in healthy donors (dated by TCRdb to about 2017). Libraries were prepared through the immunoSEQ multiplex PCR assay. For the multiplex PCR, a mixture combining 60 forward primers for TCR Vbeta segments and 13 reverse primers for TCR Jbeta segments was used. TCRdb's version of the immuneACCESS table is confined to in-frame rearrangements and falls short of the full clone set. An unresolved V gene accounts for under half of the shortfall where checked; the remainder is of unknown origin. Counted in this sample were approximately 100,000 clones; 70% to 85% of them appeared once. The ten largest clones take up approximately 11% of the sample. Source material: PBMCs. The receptors originated from a man aged 35 to 55 in good health and CMV-seropositive.

V gene TRBV6-1 combines with J gene TRBJ1-6; D is undetermined. CDR3 length: 14 residues. The germline CDR1 and CDR2 sequences are MNHNS and SASEGT. V was cut by 7 bases and J by 4 bases, with 11 bases left in between. The CDR3 DNA follows: TGTGCCAGCAACCTCCGGAGTTATAATTCACCCCTCCACTTT. Translation: CASNLRSYNSPLHF.

The chain uses TRBV5-1 and TRBJ1-6, with D possibly TRBD1 on 5 matching bases. The CDR3 loop spans 15 amino acids. V was pared by 3 bases and J by 9 bases, with 16 bases between. In germline, CDR1 is SGHRS, CDR2 YFSETQ. The CDR3 here is CASSSEGRGGSPLHF. The CDR3 DNA sequence: TGCGCCAGCAGCTCCGAGGGTAGGGGAGGTTCACCCCTCCACTTT.

The J gene is TRBJ2-1, the V gene TRBV14, with TRBD2 matching 12 bases. The germline V gene encodes CDR1 SGHDN and CDR2 FVKESK. Trimming at V came to 4 bases and at J to 3 bases, leaving 7 bases not matched to a gene. CDR3 size: 17 residues. This CDR3 is CASSLSSGGGRYNEQFF. CDR3 nucleotide sequence: TGTGCCAGCAGCCTATCTAGCGGGGGGGGCCGCTACAATGAGCAGTTCTTC.

V is TRBV5-1 and J is TRBJ2-2; 7 bases agree with TRBD1. V lost 1 base to trimming and J lost 4 bases; unmatched junction nucleotides: 7. From germline, CDR1 is SGHRS and CDR2 YFSETQ. The CDR3 sequence is 16 residues long. The CDR3 DNA reads as TGCGCCAGCAGCTTGCGTAGGGGGCACAGCACCGGGGAGCTGTTTTTT. It translates to CASSLRRGHSTGELFF.

This clone was counted a single time. V gene TRBV5-6 combines with J gene TRBJ1-6; 7 positions agree with TRBD1. Germline V gives CDR1 SGHDT, CDR2 YYEEEE. This CDR3 has 12 residues. Germline trimming cut 5 bases from V and 14 bases from J; bases unmatched to any gene: 7. CDR3 sequence (DNA): TGTGCCAGCAGTCGGACAGGTCTTACCCTCCACTTT. Its translation: CASSRTGLTLHF.

This chain joins TRBV6-5 and TRBJ1-2; tentative D call: TRBD1 (5 bases). Germline CDR1 MNHEY, CDR2 SVGAGI. This CDR3 spans 13 amino acids. Deletions cut 0 bases from V and 8 bases from J, with 10 bases between. DNA of the CDR3: TGTGCCAGCAGTTACTCTCGGGGGGACGGCTACACCTTC. It codes for CASSYSRGDGYTF.

The chain has TRBV7-2 and TRBJ2-7, with 8 bases identical to TRBD1. The germline gives CDR1 SGHTA, CDR2 FQGNSA. J was trimmed by 3 bases and V by 5 bases; bases with no gene match: 12. The CDR3 contains 16 residues. The DNA of the CDR3 is TGTGCCAGCAGCCCGCAACGGCACAGGGGGAACTACGAGCAGTACTTC. As protein: CASSPQRHRGNYEQYF. Variable domain in full (rest from reference TRBV7-2 and TRBJ2-7): GAGVSQSPSNKVTEKGKDVELRCDPISGHTALYWYRQSLGQGLEFLIYFQGNSAPDKSGLPSDRFSAERTGGSVSTLTIQRTQQEDSAVYLCASSPQRHRGNYEQYFGPGTRLTVT.

The CDR3 DNA reads TGTGCCAGCAGTGGGCTTAATTCACCCCTCCACTTT. It yields the protein CASSGLNSPLHF. The chain carries TRBV28 and TRBJ1-6, with D unclear. CDR1 MDHEN and CDR2 SYDVKM come from the germline V gene. This CDR3 is 12 amino acids long. Trimming removed 5 bases from V and 6 bases from J, with 5 bases in between.

The V and J genes are TRBV30 and TRBJ1-2, with D perhaps matching TRBD1 (6 bases). Germline CDR1 GTSNPN, CDR2 SVGIG (reference sequence). V was trimmed by 0 bases and J by 5 bases, leaving 13 bases between them. This CDR3 region has 14 residues. The CDR3 sequence: CAWSVPAGAYGYTF. As DNA, the CDR3 is TGTGCCTGGAGTGTACCCGCAGGGGCTTATGGCTACACCTTC. Full variable domain (remainder filled in from reference TRBV30 and TRBJ1-2): SQTIHQWPATLVQPVGSPLSLECTVEGTSNPNLYWYRQAAGRGLQLLFYSVGIGQISSEVPQNLSASRPQDRQFILSSKKLLLSDSGFYLCAWSVPAGAYGYTFGSGTRLTVV.

The chain is built from TRBV5-1 and TRBJ2-7, with D maybe TRBD1 (7 bases). Germline values: CDR1 SGHRS, CDR2 YFSETQ. The CDR3 spans 14 residues. With 4 bases removed from V and 2 bases from J, the gap between germline ends came to 13 bases. CDR3 nucleotides: TGCGCCAGCAGCCTCAGGGGGGTCCCCTACGAGCAGTACTTC. Translation: CASSLRGVPYEQYF.

This rearrangement joins TRBV10-3 to TRBJ2-7, with D maybe TRBD1 (5 bases). The CDR3 length is 13 residues. Germline CDR1 ENHRY, CDR2 SYGVKD. Trimming took 0 bases from V and 5 from J, leaving 8 bases between them. DNA for the CDR3: TGTGCCATCAGTGAGTCGACAGTCGACGAGCAGTACTTC. Translation gives CAISESTVDEQYF.

The rearrangement joins TRBV5-4 to TRBJ2-3, with TRBD1 matching 7 bases. Per germline, CDR1 SGHNT and CDR2 YYREEE (reference sequence). This CDR3 is built from 15 residues. V gave up 3 bases and J gave up 2 bases; unmatched junction bases: 6. CDR3 DNA sequence: TGTGCCAGCAGCTCGACAGGGTCACCCACAGATACGCAGTATTTT. This codes for CASSSTGSPTDTQYF.

This clone was found a few times. The genes are TRBV7-9 and TRBJ1-1; 9 nucleotides align to TRBD1. Germline V lookup: CDR1 SEHNR, CDR2 FQNEAQ (reference sequence). The CDR3 spans 14 residues. Trimming removed 3 bases from V and 7 bases from J; junction bases left unmatched: 6. This CDR3 reads CASSFNTGGLEAFF. CDR3 coding DNA: TGTGCCAGCAGCTTTAATACAGGGGGCCTTGAAGCTTTCTTT. Together with reference TRBV7-9 and TRBJ1-1, the CDR3 gives the full variable domain: DTGVSQNPRHKITKRGQNVTFRCDPISEHNRLYWYRQTLGQGPEFLTYFQNEAQLEKSRLLSDRFSAERPKGSFSTLEIQRTEQGDSAMYLCASSFNTGGLEAFFGQGTRLTVV.

The CDR3 loop is CASSVLGGRDTQYF. The CDR3 DNA reads TGTGCCAGCAGTGTCTTAGGGGGACGGGATACGCAGTATTTT. V is TRBV2 and J is TRBJ2-3; D is perhaps TRBD1 (6 bases). CDR3 length: 14 amino acids. The V and J ends lost 4 bases and 6 bases respectively, with 14 bases between them. CDR1 and CDR2 from the germline V gene are SNHLY and FYNNEI.

The chain recombines TRBV5-5 with TRBJ2-7; D remains ambiguous. The CDR3 is 14 residues long. Germline CDR1 and CDR2: SGHKS and YYEKEE (reference sequence). V was pared by 5 bases and J by 1 base, with 13 bases between. The CDR3: CASRRSAGSYEQYF. The CDR3 DNA follows: TGTGCCAGCAGACGTTCTGCCGGTTCCTACGAGCAGTACTTC.

The genes are TRBV4-1 and TRBJ2-2; 9 bases match TRBD2. The germline gives CDR1 MGHRA, CDR2 YSYEKL. The CDR3 is 17 residues long. V was pared by 4 bases and J by 3 bases, with 9 bases of the junction left unmatched. The DNA for the CDR3 is TGCGCCAGCAGCCCATCGCTAGCGGGGATCGACACCGGGGAGCTGTTTTTT. This encodes CASSPSLAGIDTGELFF.

CDR3 residues: CASSLTPLGGYTF. The CDR3 bases are TGTGCCAGCAGCTTAACCCCGCTAGGAGGCTACACCTTC. This chain joins TRBV7-2 and TRBJ1-2; D is uncertain. This CDR3 region has 13 residues. Germline V gene sequence: CDR1 SGHTA, CDR2 FQGNSA. The ends were cut back, 2 bases at V and 8 bases at J, with 12 bases in the middle.

CDR3 region: CASSTDSGYEQYF. The CDR3 DNA follows: TGTGCCAGCAGCACCGACAGTGGATACGAGCAGTACTTC. V and J are TRBV7-9 and TRBJ2-5; D possibly corresponds to TRBD1 (5 bases). The DNA end favors TRBJ2-7, so the J call may be wrong. CDR1 is SEHNR and CDR2 is FQNEAQ in the germline V gene (reference sequence). This CDR3 has 13 residues.

J is TRBJ2-3 and V is TRBV6-6; 9 bases are shared with TRBD1. This CDR3 spans 14 amino acids. The ends lost 6 bases at V and 1 base at J; junction bases unmatched: 2. Germline CDR1 is MNHNY and CDR2 is SVGAGI (reference sequence). CDR3 DNA: TGTGCCAGCAGGCACAGGGGGCGCACAGATACGCAGTATTTT. Translated: CASRHRGRTDTQYF.

The rearrangement joins TRBV2 to TRBJ1-4; 8 nucleotides agree with TRBD1. The junction had 8 bases not matched to a gene; V was cut back by 5 bases and J by 0 bases. CDR1 is SNHLY, CDR2 FYNNEI, per germline. This CDR3 has 17 residues. CDR3 nucleotide sequence: TGTGCCAGCAGTCTGAGGGGACAGGTTGCAACTAATGAAAAACTGTTTTTT. This gives the protein CASSLRGQVATNEKLFF.

This clone was picked up a small number of times. The chain couples TRBV7-2 to TRBJ1-4; the D gene is possibly TRBD1 (5 bases). The V end lost 2 bases, the J end lost 6 bases, and 16 bases lay between the germline ends. Germline assignment: CDR1 SGHTA and CDR2 FQGNSA. The CDR3 length is 16 residues. CDR3 amino acids: CASSLSDPRADEKLFF. CDR3 nucleotide sequence: TGTGCCAGCAGCTTAAGCGACCCCAGGGCGGATGAAAAACTGTTTTTT. The full variable domain, its missing parts supplied by reference TRBV7-2 and TRBJ1-4, is GAGVSQSPSNKVTEKGKDVELRCDPISGHTALYWYRQSLGQGLEFLIYFQGNSAPDKSGLPSDRFSAERTGGSVSTLTIQRTQQEDSAVYLCASSLSDPRADEKLFFGSGTQLSVL.

CDR3: CASSLVSSGGVEQYF. The CDR3 nucleotides read TGTGCCAGCAGCTTAGTTTCTAGCGGGGGGGTCGAGCAGTACTTC. The rearrangement links TRBV7-2 to TRBJ2-7, with 12 bases fitting TRBD2. Germline-derived CDR1 and CDR2 are SGHTA and FQGNSA. The CDR3 length is 15 residues. The V segment lost 1 base and the J segment 6 bases; nucleotides outside the gene matches: 4.

CDR3 in amino acids: CASCRGGPQETQYF. The CDR3 region has the DNA TGTGCCAGCTGCAGAGGCGGGCCACAGGAGACCCAGTACTTC. The chain combines TRBV7-9 with TRBJ2-5, with D possibly TRBD2 on 5 matching bases. Germline V gives CDR1 SEHNR, CDR2 FQNEAQ (reference sequence). This CDR3 comprises 14 residues. Trimming stripped 8 bases from V and 5 bases from J, with 18 bases between.

This clone has a handful of counts. The chain is built from TRBV29-1 and TRBJ1-2, with D hard to call. The ends were cut back, 6 bases at V and 7 bases at J, with 18 bases in the middle. In germline, CDR1 is SQVTM, CDR2 ANQGSEA. The CDR3 totals 13 residues. This CDR3 is CSVMEEGSRGYTF. The CDR3 nucleotides are TGCAGCGTGATGGAGGAGGGTTCTCGTGGCTACACCTTC.

The chain combines TRBV7-2 with TRBJ1-1, with 9 nucleotides matching TRBD1. J lost 2 bases, V lost 9 bases, and 7 bases had no gene match. CDR1 is SGHTA and CDR2 is FQGNSA in the germline V gene. This CDR3 is 14 amino acids long. The CDR3 bases are TGTGCCAGTGTCTCGGGACAGGGTAACACTGAAGCTTTCTTT. This translates into CASVSGQGNTEAFF.

The J gene is TRBJ1-2, the V gene TRBV7-8; 7 bases line up with TRBD1. The CDR3 runs to 14 residues. Trimming at V came to 5 bases and at J to 4 bases, leaving 7 bases not matched to a gene. Per germline, CDR1 SGHVS and CDR2 FQNEAQ. The CDR3 nucleotides are TGTGCCAGCAGCCCTGACAGGGCGGGCTATGGCTACACCTTC. It is translated as CASSPDRAGYGYTF. Full variable domain (missing parts from reference TRBV7-8 and TRBJ1-2): GAGVSQSPRYKVAKRGQDVALRCDPISGHVSLFWYQQALGQGPEFLTYFQNEAQLDKSGLPSDRFFAERPEGSVSTLKIQRTQQEDSAVYLCASSPDRAGYGYTFGSGTRLTVV.

The chain has TRBV7-2 and TRBJ1-2, with 7 bases fitting TRBD1. J gave up 4 bases and V 5 bases, and 4 bases lay outside the gene matches. The germline gives CDR1 SGHTA, CDR2 FQGNSA. CDR3 length: 13 amino acids. In nucleotides, the CDR3 is TGTGCCAGCAGCCCACAGGGGCCCTATGGCTACACCTTC. Protein: CASSPQGPYGYTF.

This clone was seen more than once but under ten times. V and J are TRBV7-9 and TRBJ2-5; 7 bases match TRBD2. The CDR3 covers 16 residues. From germline, CDR1 is SEHNR and CDR2 FQNEAQ (reference sequence). The junction had 13 bases not matched to a gene; V was cut back by 5 bases and J by 4 bases. The CDR3 DNA is TGTGCCAGCAGCGAAACTAGCGTCCACCGGGGAGAGACCCAGTACTTC. Protein: CASSETSVHRGETQYF.